These 5 T cell receptor beta chains were all obtained from the same sample, sequenced in a study of blood T cells in healthy people across ages. Then a second PCR, running roughly 7 to 11 cycles, was carried out with a sample-barcoded 5' primer and a J-beta primer mix. TCRdb fed the 5' RACE reads into MiXCR, producing one record per CDR3 protein. This sample yields hundreds of thousands of distinct CDR3 sequences, of which 20% to 25% are seen a single time; roughly 3.6% belongs to the top ten. The sequencing input was blood. These TCRs come from a man in his 70s in good health.

The gene calls are TRBV5-6 and TRBJ1-3; D is unclear. The germline V gene has CDR1 SGHDT and CDR2 YYEEEE. Trimming pared 5 bases from V and 4 bases from J, leaving 10 bases between. The CDR3 runs to 13 residues. The CDR3, as DNA: TGTGCCAGCAGTCTGGAACAGGGAAACACCATATATTTT. It translates to CASSLEQGNTIYF.

The chain links TRBV10-3 to TRBJ2-3, with TRBD1 matching 9 bases. Germline V gene data show CDR1 as ENHRY and CDR2 as SYGVKD. J was trimmed by 0 bases and V by 11 bases; bases with no gene match: 3. The CDR3 consists of 13 residues. The CDR3 loop reads CAAGTGSTDTQYF. DNA for the CDR3: TGTGCCGCCGGGACAGGGAGCACAGATACGCAGTATTTT.

Worth noting for this clonotype: Since the CDR3 does not end with the conserved phenylalanine or tryptophan, this likely comes from a read error. The rearrangement uses TRBV7-3 and TRBJ2-4; TRBD1 matches 7 bases. This CDR3 comprises 18 residues. V lost 5 bases and J lost 2; bases outside the gene matches: 15. The germline gives CDR1 SGHTA, CDR2 FQGTGA. CDR3 sequence reads: CASSPRGQISSPKNIQYL. DNA for the CDR3: TGTGCCAGCAGCCCAAGGGGACAGATAAGTTCCCCCAAAAACATTCAGTACCTC.

The chain is built from TRBV25-1 and TRBJ1-5; TRBD1 matches 7 bases. Germline CDR1 reads MGHDK; CDR2 reads SYGVNS. CDR3 length: 14 amino acids. The trim removed 3 bases at V and 3 bases at J, leaving 2 bases unmatched. CDR3 sequence reads: CASSETGFNQPQHF. The CDR3 DNA sequence: TGTGCCAGCAGTGAGACAGGGTTCAATCAGCCCCAGCATTTT.

This clonotype was found once. V is TRBV20-1 and J is TRBJ1-5; tentative D call: TRBD1 (6 bases). The CDR3 is made up of 15 amino acids. V was trimmed by 3 bases and J by 4 bases, leaving 16 bases between them. In germline, CDR1 is DFQATT, CDR2 SNEGSKA (reference sequence). Here the CDR3 reads CSASVAGAINQPQHF. CDR3 in DNA: TGCAGTGCTAGCGTGGCAGGGGCCATTAATCAGCCCCAGCATTTT.